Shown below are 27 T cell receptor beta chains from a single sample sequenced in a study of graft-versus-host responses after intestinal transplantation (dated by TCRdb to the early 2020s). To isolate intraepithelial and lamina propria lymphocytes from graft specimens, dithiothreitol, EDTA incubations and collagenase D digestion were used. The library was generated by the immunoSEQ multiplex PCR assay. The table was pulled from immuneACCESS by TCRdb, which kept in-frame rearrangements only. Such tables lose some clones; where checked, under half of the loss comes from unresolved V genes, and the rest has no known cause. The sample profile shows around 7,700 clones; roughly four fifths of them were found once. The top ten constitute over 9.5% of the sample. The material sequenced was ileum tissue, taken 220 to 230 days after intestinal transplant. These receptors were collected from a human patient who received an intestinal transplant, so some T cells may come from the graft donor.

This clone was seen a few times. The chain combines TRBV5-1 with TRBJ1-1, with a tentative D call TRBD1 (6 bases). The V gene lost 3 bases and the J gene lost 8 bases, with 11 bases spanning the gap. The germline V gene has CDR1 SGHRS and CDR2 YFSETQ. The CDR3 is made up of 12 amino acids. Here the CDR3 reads CASSSTRGEAFF. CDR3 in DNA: TGCGCCAGCAGCTCAACCAGGGGCGAAGCTTTCTTT.

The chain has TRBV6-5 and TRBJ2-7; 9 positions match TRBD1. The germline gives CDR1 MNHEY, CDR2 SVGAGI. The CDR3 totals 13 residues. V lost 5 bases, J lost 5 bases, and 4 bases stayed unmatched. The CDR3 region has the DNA TGTGCCAGCAGTGGGGACAGGGCCCACGAGCAGTACTTC. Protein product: CASSGDRAHEQYF.

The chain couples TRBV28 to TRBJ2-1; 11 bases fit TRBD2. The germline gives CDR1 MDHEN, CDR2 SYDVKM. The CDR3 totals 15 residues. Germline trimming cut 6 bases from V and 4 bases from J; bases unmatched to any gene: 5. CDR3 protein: CASRLTSGVYNEQFF. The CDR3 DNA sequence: TGTGCCAGCAGATTGACTAGCGGGGTATACAATGAGCAGTTCTTC.

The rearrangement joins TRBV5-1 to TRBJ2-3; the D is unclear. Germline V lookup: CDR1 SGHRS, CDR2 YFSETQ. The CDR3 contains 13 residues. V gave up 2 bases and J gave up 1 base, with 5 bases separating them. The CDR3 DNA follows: TGCGCCAGCAGCTTTGGAGGCACAGATACGCAGTATTTT. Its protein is CASSFGGTDTQYF.

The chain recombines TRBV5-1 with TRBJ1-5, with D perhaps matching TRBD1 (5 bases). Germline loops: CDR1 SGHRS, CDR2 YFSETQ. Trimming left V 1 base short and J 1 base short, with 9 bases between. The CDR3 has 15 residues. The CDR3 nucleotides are TGCGCCAGCAGCTTGATCGGGGGGAGCAATCAGCCCCAGCATTTT. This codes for CASSLIGGSNQPQHF.

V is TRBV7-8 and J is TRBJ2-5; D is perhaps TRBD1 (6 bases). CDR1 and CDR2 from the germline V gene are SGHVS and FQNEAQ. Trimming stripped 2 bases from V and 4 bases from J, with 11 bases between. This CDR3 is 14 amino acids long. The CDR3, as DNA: TGTGCCAGCAGCTTATGGCAGGGGACAGAGACCCAGTACTTC. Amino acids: CASSLWQGTETQYF.

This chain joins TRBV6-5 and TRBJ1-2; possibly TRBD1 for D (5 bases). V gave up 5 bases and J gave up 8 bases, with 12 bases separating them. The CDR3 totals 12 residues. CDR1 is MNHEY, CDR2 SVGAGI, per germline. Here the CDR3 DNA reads TGTGCCAGCAGTCCCCAGGGAGGGGGCTACACCTTC. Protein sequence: CASSPQGGGYTF.

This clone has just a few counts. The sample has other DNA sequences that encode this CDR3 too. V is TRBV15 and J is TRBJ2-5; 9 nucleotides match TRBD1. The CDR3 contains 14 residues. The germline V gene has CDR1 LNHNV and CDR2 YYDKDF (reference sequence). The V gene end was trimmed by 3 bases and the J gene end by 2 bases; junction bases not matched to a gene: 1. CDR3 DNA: TGTGCCACCAGCAGGGACAGGGGACAAGAGACCCAGTACTTC. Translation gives CATSRDRGQETQYF.

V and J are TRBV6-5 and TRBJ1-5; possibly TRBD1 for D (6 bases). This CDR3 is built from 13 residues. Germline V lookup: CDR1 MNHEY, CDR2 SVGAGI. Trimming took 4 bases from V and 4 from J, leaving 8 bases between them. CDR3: CASSSRGNQPQHF. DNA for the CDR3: TGTGCCAGCAGTTCCAGGGGTAATCAGCCCCAGCATTTT.

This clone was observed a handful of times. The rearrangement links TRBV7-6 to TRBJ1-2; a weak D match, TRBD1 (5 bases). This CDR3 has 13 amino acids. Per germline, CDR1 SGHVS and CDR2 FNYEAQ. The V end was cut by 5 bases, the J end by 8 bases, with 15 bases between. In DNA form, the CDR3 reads TGTGCCAGCAGCCCGGCGGGGGGGAGAGGCTACACCTTC. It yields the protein CASSPAGGRGYTF. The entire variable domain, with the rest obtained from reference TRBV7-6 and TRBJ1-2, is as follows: GAGVSQSPRYKVTKRGQDVALRCDPISGHVSLYWYRQALGQGPEFLTYFNYEAQQDKSGLPNDRFSAERPEGSISTLTIQRTEQRDSAMYRCASSPAGGRGYTFGSGTRLTVV.

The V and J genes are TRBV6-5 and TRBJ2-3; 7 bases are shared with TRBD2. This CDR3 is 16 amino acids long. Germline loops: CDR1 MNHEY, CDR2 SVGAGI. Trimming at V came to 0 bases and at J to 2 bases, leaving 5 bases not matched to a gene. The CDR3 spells CASSYSASGYTDTQYF. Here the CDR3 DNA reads TGTGCCAGCAGTTACTCGGCTAGCGGTTACACAGATACGCAGTATTTT.

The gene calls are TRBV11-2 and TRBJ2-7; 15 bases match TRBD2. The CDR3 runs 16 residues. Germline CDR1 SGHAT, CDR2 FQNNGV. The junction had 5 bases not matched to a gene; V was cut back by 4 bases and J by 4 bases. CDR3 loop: CASSYPGTSGRYEQYF. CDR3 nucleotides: TGTGCCAGCAGCTACCCCGGGACTAGCGGGAGGTACGAGCAGTACTTC.

CDR3 loop: CASSETGNTEAFF. Written as DNA, the CDR3 is TGTGCCAGCAGTGAGACAGGGAACACTGAAGCTTTCTTT. The chain uses TRBV7-2 and TRBJ1-1; tentative D call: TRBD1 (6 bases). The CDR3 extends over 13 amino acids. V shed 6 bases and J shed 1 base, with 9 bases lying between them. Per germline, CDR1 SGHTA and CDR2 FQGNSA. Using reference TRBV7-2 and TRBJ1-1 for the parts outside the CDR3, the full variable domain is GAGVSQSPSNKVTEKGKDVELRCDPISGHTALYWYRQSLGQGLEFLIYFQGNSAPDKSGLPSDRFSAERTGGSVSTLTIQRTQQEDSAVYLCASSETGNTEAFFGQGTRLTVV.

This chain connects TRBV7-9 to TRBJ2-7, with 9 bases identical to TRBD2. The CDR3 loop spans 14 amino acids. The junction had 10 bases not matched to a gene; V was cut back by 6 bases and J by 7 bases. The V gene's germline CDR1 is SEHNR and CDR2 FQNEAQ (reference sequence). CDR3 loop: CASSPLAGRGEQYF. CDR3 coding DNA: TGTGCCAGCAGTCCCCTAGCGGGAAGAGGAGAGCAGTACTTC.

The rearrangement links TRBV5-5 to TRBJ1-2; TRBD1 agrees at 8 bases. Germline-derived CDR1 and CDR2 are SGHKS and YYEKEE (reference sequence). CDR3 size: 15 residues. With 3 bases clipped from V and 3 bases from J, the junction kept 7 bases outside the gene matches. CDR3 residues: CASSYNTGGYYGYTF. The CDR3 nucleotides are TGTGCCAGCAGCTATAATACAGGGGGGTACTATGGCTACACCTTC.

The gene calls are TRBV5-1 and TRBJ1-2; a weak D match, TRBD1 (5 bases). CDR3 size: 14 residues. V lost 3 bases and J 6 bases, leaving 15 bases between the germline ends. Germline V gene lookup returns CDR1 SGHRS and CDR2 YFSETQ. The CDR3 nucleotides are TGCGCCAGCAGCTCCACGACAGCTCAACATGGCTACACCTTC. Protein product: CASSSTTAQHGYTF.

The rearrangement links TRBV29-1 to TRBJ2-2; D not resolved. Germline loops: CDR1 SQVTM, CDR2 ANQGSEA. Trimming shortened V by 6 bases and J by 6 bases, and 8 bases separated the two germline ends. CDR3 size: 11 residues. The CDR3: CSVGSSGELFF. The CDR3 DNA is TGCAGCGTGGGCAGCTCCGGGGAGCTGTTTTTT.

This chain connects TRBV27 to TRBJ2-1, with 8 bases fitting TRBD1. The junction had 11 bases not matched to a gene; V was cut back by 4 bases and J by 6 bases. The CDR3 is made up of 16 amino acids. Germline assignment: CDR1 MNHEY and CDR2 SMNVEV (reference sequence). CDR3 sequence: CASSSRGQGSFNEQFF. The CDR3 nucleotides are TGTGCCAGCAGTTCCAGGGGGCAGGGTAGCTTCAATGAGCAGTTCTTC.

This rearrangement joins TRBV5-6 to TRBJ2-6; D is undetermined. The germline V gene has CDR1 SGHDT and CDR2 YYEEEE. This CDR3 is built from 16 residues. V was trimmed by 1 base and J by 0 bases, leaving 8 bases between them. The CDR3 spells CASSLSLASGANVLTF. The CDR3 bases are TGTGCCAGCAGCTTGTCCTTGGCCTCTGGGGCCAACGTCCTGACTTTC.

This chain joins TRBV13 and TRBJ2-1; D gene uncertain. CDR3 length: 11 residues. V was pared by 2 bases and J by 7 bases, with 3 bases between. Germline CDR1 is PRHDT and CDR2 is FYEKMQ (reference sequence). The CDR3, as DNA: TGTGCCAGCAGCTTAATAAATGAGCAGTTCTTC. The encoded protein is CASSLINEQFF.

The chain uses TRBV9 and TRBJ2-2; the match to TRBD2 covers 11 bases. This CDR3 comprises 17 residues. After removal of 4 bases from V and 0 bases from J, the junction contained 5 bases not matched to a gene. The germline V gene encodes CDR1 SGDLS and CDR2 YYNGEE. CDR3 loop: CASSPQLAGANTGELFF. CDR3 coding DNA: TGTGCCAGCAGCCCCCAACTAGCGGGAGCGAACACCGGGGAGCTGTTTTTT.

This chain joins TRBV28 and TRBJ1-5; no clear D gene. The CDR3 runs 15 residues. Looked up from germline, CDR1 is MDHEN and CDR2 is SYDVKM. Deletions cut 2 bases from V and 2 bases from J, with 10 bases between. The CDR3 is CASSLRRNGNQPQHF. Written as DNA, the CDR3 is TGTGCCAGCAGTTTAAGGCGGAATGGCAATCAGCCCCAGCATTTT.

The CDR3 bases are TGTGCCAGCAGTGAAGCCGTGTGGGAGAGGAACGAGCAGTACTTC. Its translation is CASSEAVWERNEQYF. The chain combines TRBV6-1 with TRBJ2-7, with D tentatively TRBD2 (5 bases). From germline, CDR1 is MNHNS and CDR2 SASEGT. Deletions cut 0 bases from V and 5 bases from J, with 14 bases between. The CDR3 covers 15 residues.

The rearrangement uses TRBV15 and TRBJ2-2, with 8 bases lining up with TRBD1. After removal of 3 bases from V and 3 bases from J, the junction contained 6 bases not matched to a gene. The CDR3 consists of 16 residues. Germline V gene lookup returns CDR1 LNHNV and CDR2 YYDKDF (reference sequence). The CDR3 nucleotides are TGTGCCACCAGCAGGCGGGACAGGACATACACCGGGGAGCTGTTTTTT. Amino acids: CATSRRDRTYTGELFF.

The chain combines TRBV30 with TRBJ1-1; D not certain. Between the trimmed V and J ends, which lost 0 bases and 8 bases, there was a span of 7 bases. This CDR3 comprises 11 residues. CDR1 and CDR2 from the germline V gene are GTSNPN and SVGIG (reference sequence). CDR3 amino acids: CAWSVTGEAFF. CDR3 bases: TGTGCCTGGAGTGTAACCGGGGAAGCTTTCTTT.

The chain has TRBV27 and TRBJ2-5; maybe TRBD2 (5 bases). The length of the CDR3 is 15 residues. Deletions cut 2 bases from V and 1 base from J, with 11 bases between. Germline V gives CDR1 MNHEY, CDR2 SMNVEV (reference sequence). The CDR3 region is CASSLRRISQETQYF. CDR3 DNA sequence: TGTGCCAGCAGTTTACGGAGGATATCCCAAGAGACCCAGTACTTC.

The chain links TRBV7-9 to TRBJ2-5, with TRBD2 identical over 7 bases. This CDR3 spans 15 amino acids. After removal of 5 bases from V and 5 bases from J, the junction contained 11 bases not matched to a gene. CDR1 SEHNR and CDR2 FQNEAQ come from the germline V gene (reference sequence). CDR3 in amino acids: CASSPGLPGGETQYF. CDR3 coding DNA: TGTGCCAGCAGCCCGGGACTCCCGGGAGGCGAGACCCAGTACTTC.